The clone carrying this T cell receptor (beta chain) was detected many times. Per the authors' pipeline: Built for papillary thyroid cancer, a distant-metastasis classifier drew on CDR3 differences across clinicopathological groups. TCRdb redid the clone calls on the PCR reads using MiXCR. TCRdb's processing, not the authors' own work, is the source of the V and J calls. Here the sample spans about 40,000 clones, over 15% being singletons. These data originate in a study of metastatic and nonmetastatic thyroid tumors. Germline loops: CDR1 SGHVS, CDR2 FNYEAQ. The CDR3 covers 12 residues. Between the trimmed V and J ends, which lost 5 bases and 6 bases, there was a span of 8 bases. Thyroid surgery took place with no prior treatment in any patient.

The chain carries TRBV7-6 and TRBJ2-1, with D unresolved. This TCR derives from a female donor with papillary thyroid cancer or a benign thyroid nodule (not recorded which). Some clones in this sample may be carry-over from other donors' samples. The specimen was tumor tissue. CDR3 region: CASSQRGNEQFF. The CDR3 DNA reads TGTGCCAGCAGCCAACGTGGCAATGAGCAGTTCTTC.